This T cell receptor (beta chain) was profiled in a study of PD-1 blockade in mismatch repair-deficient tumors. Study context: All were previously treated, progressing patients with over 9 mismatch repair-deficient cancer types.

TCRdb's copy holds only in-frame clones and misses some; the assay was immunoSEQ multiplex PCR. The sample carries tens of thousands of clones, about 84% recorded once. Points on this clone: Its cognate antigen is unknown.

The study, taken as a whole, reports: Tumor-resident clones, often absent from pretreatment blood, expanded after pembrolizumab and then contracted.

Mismatch repair deficiency was confirmed in all patients, by PCR or immunohistochemistry. TCR sequencing covered a few patients who responded to pembrolizumab. The receptor comes from an adult with mismatch repair-deficient cancer. The input for sequencing was peripheral blood, taken 12 weeks after starting pembrolizumab.

The CDR3 loop is CASSARDEQFF. The CDR3 DNA follows: TGTGCCAGCAGCGCGAGGGATGAGCAGTTCTTC. The genes are TRBV7-2 and TRBJ2-1, with D maybe TRBD2 (5 bases). V gave up 5 bases and J gave up 8 bases, with 7 bases separating them. CDR1 and CDR2 from the germline V gene are SGHTA and FQGNSA. This CDR3 has 11 amino acids.